Presented here are 9 T cell receptor beta chains from one specimen sequenced in a study of T-cell reconstitution after alpha-beta-depleted transplantation in children. As it was prepared, the TCRbeta library received unique molecular identifiers. TCRdb passed the PCR reads through MiXCR, listing each CDR3 protein once. The table shows 70,000 to 95,000 distinct CDR3 sequences, with 12% occurring only once. Sequences were derived from PBMCs from the stem cell graft donor, sampled from the stem cell graft. These receptors originate from a human donor who donated a stem cell graft to a child with inherited bone marrow failure.

In its sample, this clonotype was seen a few times. V usage is TRBV29-1 and J usage is TRBJ1-1; no clear D. CDR3 size: 13 residues. Per the germline V gene, CDR1 is SQVTM and CDR2 is ANQGSEA. Trimming took 5 bases from V and 2 from J, leaving 12 bases between them. The CDR3 DNA is TGCAGCGTTCGGGGATATGGAAACACTGAAGCTTTCTTT. It encodes CSVRGYGNTEAFF. Complete variable domain (other parts from reference TRBV29-1 and TRBJ1-1): SAVISQKPSRDICQRGTSLTIQCQVDSQVTMMFWYRQQPGQSLTLIATANQGSEATYESGFVIDKFPISRPNLTFSTLTVSNMSPEDSSIYLCSVRGYGNTEAFFGQGTRLTVV.

Ten or more counts support this clonotype. V usage is TRBV19 and J usage is TRBJ1-1; a possible D gene is TRBD1 (6 bases). V lost 10 bases, J lost 1 base, and 10 bases lay in between. CDR1 is LNHDA, CDR2 SQIVND, per germline (reference sequence). CDR3 size: 12 residues. The CDR3 nucleotides read TGTGCCACCATACAGGGGAACACTGAAGCTTTCTTT. The encoded protein is CATIQGNTEAFF.

The chain employs TRBV4-3 and TRBJ1-5, with 7 bases lining up with TRBD1. The germline CDR1 and CDR2 sequences are LGHNA and YSLEER. Losses at the gene ends were 4 bases for V and 2 bases for J; bases not matched to a gene: 5. CDR3 length equals 15 residues. The CDR3, as DNA: TGCGCCAGCAGCCCGAACAGGGGCCGCAATCAGCCCCAGCATTTT. This translates into CASSPNRGRNQPQHF.

Notes on this clonotype: This clone may be a read error of a much larger clone one base away. V and J are TRBV4-2 and TRBJ2-7, with TRBD1 identical over 7 bases. The germline CDR1 and CDR2 sequences are LGHNA and YNFKEQ. The CDR3 length is 16 residues. The CDR3 bases are TGTGCCAGGAGCCCAGGGGGACAGCCTACCCCCTACGAGCAGTACTTC. It codes for CARSPGGQPTPYEQYF.

In this sample, this clonotype turned up many times. The CDR3 DNA reads as TGCAGTGCTAGGGGGGTGAACACTGAAGCTTTCTTT. Translated: CSARGVNTEAFF. The chain joins TRBV20-1 to TRBJ1-1, with TRBD1 as a possible D gene (5 bases). Germline loops: CDR1 DFQATT, CDR2 SNEGSKA (reference sequence). CDR3 length: 12 residues. V was clipped by 3 bases and J by 0 bases, with 5 bases between them.

The genes are TRBV14 and TRBJ2-1; D is possibly TRBD2 (5 bases). Germline CDR1 and CDR2: SGHDN and FVKESK. This CDR3 contains 14 residues. Trimming stripped 5 bases from V and 4 bases from J, with 12 bases between. The DNA of the CDR3 is TGTGCCAGCAGCACCGGCAGAGGGTACAATGAGCAGTTCTTC. This sequence encodes CASSTGRGYNEQFF.

The chain combines TRBV7-3 with TRBJ1-1; D is perhaps TRBD1 (5 bases). This CDR3 spans 13 amino acids. Germline CDR1 and CDR2: SGHTA and FQGTGA. Trimming took 5 bases from V and 6 from J, leaving 13 bases between them. The CDR3 loop is CASSGRGDAEAFF. CDR3 DNA sequence: TGTGCCAGCAGCGGCCGGGGGGACGCTGAAGCTTTCTTT.

The V gene is TRBV23-1, the J gene TRBJ1-5; TRBD1 agrees at 7 bases. TRBV23-1 is recorded as an ORF, its role being uncertain. Trimming removed 6 bases from V and 7 bases from J; junction bases left unmatched: 15. This CDR3 has 16 amino acids. The CDR3 coding sequence is TGCGCCAGCAGCCTACCCGGCCGGGACAGTTGGCAGCCCCAGCATTTT. The encoded protein is CASSLPGRDSWQPQHF.

This clonotype was observed at least ten times. The chain combines TRBV6-2 or TRBV6-3 with TRBJ2-1; D remains ambiguous. The CDR3 consists of 17 residues. The germline V gene has CDR1 MNHEY and CDR2 SVGEGT. V gave up 0 bases and J gave up 2 bases, with 14 bases separating them. The CDR3 loop is CASSYSYVFGAYNEQFF. In nucleotides, the CDR3 is TGTGCCAGCAGTTACTCGTACGTATTTGGGGCCTACAATGAGCAGTTCTTC.